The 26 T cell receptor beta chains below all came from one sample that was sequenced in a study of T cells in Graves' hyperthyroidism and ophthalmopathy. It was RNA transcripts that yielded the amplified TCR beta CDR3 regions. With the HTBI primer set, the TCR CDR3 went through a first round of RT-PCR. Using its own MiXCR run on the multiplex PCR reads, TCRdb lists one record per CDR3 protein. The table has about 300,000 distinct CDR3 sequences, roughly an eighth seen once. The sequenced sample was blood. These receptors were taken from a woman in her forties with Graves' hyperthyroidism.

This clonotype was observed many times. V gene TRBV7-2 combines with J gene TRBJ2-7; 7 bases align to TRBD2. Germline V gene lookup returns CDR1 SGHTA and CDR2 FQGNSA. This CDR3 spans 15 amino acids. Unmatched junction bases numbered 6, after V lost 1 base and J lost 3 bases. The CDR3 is CASSLGGPGGYEQYF. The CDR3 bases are TGTGCCAGCAGCTTAGGGGGCCCGGGGGGCTACGAGCAGTACTTC.

The CDR3, as DNA: TGTGCCAGTAGTATCCCCGGACAGGGGGATACTGAAGCTTTCTTT. It encodes CASSIPGQGDTEAFF. V and J are TRBV28 and TRBJ1-1; 10 nucleotides agree with TRBD1. The CDR3 has 15 amino acids. Losses at the gene ends were 9 bases for V and 5 bases for J; bases not matched to a gene: 12. CDR1 is MDHEN, CDR2 SYDVKM, per germline.

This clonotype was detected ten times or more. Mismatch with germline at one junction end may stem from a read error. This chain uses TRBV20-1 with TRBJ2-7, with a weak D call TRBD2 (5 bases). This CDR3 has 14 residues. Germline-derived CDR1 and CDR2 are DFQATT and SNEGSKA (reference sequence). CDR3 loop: CSTRGERSSYEQYF. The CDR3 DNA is TGCAGTACTAGAGGAGAGCGAAGCTCCTACGAGCAGTACTTC.

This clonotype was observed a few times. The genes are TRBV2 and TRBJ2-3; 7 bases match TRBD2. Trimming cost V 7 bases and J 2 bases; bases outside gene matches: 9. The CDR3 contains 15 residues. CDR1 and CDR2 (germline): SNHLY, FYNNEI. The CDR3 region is CASTPGSGTTDTQYF. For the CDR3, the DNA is TGTGCCAGCACTCCGGGGAGCGGGACCACAGATACGCAGTATTTT.

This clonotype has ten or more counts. CDR3 sequence: CSVLLGEETQYF. The CDR3 DNA reads as TGCAGCGTTCTCTTAGGGGAAGAGACCCAGTACTTC. This chain uses TRBV29-1 with TRBJ2-5, with D perhaps matching TRBD1 (5 bases). The CDR3 consists of 12 residues. Germline assignment: CDR1 SQVTM and CDR2 ANQGSEA. Trimming stripped 5 bases from V and 3 bases from J, with 10 bases between.

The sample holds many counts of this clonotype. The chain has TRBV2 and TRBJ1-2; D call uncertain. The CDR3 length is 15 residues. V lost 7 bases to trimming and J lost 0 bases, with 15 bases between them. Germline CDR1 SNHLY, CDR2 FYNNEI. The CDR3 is CASIGSTVTNYGYTF. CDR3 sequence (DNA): TGTGCCAGCATTGGGTCAACAGTAACTAACTATGGCTACACCTTC.

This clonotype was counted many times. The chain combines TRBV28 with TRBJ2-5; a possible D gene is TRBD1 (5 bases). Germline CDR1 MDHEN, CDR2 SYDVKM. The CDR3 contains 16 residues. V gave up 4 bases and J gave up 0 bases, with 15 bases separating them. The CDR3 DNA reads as TGTGCCAGCAGTTCCCTTCAGGGTCAACACCAAGAGACCCAGTACTTC. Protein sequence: CASSSLQGQHQETQYF.

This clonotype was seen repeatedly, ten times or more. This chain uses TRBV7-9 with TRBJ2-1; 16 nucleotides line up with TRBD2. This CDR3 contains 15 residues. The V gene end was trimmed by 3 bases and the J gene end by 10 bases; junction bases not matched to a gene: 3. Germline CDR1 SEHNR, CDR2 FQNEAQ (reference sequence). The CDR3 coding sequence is TGTGCCAGCAGCTTGGGACTAGCGGGAGGGGAGGAGCAGTTCTTC. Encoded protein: CASSLGLAGGEEQFF.

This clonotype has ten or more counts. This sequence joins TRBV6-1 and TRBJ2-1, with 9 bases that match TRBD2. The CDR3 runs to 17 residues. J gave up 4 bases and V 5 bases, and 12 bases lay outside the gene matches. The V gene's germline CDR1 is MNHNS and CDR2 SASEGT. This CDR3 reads CASSPLPSGDRYNEQFF. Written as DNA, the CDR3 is TGTGCCAGCAGTCCACTACCTAGCGGGGACCGATACAATGAGCAGTTCTTC.

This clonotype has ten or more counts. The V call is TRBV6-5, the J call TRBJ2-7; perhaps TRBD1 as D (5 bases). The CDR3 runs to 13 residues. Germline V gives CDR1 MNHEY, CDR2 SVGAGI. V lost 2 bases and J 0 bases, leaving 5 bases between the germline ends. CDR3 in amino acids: CASSYGASYEQYF. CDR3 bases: TGTGCCAGCAGTTACGGGGCCTCCTACGAGCAGTACTTC.

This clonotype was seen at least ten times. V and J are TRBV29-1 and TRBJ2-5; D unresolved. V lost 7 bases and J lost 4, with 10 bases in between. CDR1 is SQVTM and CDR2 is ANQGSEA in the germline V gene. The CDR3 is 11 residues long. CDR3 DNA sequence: TGCAGCGCTTATCATAGAGAGACCCAGTACTTC. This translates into CSAYHRETQYF.

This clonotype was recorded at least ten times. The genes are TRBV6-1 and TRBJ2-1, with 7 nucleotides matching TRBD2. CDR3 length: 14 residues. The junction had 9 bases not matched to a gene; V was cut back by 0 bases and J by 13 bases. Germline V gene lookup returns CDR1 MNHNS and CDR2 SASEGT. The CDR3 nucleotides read TGTGCCAGCAGTGAAGCCGCTTTGGGGGAGGGCCAGTTCTTC. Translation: CASSEAALGEGQFF.

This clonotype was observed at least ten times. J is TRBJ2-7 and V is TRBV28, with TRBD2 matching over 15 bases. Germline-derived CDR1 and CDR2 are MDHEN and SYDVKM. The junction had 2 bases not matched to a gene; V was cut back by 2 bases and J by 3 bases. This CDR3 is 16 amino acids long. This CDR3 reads CASSLGLAGGLYEQYF. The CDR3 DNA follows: TGTGCCAGCAGTTTAGGACTAGCGGGAGGGCTCTACGAGCAGTACTTC.

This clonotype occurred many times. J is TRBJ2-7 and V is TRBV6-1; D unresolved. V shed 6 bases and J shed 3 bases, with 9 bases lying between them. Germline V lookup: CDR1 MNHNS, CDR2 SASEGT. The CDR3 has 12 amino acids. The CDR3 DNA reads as TGTGCCAGCAGGGAACTCCTCTACGAGCAGTACTTC. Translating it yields CASRELLYEQYF.

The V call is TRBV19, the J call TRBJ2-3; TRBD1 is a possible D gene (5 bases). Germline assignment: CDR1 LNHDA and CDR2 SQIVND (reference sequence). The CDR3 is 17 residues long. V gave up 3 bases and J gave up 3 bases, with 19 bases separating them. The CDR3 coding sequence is TGTGCCAGTAGTATGTTGGGGCAGAGCACGGGTACAGATACGCAGTATTTT. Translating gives CASSMLGQSTGTDTQYF.

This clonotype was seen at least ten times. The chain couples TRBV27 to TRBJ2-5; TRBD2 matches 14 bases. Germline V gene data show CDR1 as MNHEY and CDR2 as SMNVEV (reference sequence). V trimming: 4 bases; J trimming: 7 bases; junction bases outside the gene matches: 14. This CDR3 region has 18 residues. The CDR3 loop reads CASSSGLAGARGRVTQYF. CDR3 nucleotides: TGTGCCAGCAGTTCGGGACTAGCGGGAGCGAGGGGGAGAGTGACCCAGTACTTC.

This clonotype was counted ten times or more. CDR3 loop: CASSQNDETQYF. Written as DNA, the CDR3 is TGTGCCAGCAGTCAGAATGACGAGACCCAGTACTTC. This chain connects TRBV6-1 to TRBJ2-5; D gene uncertain. The V gene lost 5 bases and the J gene lost 5 bases, with 9 bases spanning the gap. The CDR3 is 12 amino acids. The germline CDR1 and CDR2 sequences are MNHNS and SASEGT.

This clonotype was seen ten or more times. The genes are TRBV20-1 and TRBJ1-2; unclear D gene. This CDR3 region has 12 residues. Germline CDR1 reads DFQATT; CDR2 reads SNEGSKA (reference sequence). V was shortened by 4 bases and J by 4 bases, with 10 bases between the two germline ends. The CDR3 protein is CSATPGIYGYTF. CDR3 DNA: TGCAGTGCTACCCCGGGAATCTATGGCTACACCTTC.

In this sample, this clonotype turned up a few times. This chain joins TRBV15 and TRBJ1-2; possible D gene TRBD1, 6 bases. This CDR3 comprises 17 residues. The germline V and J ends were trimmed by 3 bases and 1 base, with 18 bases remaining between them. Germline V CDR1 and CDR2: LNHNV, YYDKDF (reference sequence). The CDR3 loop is CATSRSPGTRINYGYTF. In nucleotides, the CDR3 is TGTGCCACCAGCAGGAGCCCCGGGACAAGAATTAACTATGGCTACACCTTC.

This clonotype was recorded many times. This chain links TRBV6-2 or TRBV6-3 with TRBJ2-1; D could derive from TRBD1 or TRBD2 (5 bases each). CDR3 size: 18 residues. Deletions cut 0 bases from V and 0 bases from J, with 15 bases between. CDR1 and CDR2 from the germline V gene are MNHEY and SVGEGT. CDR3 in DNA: TGTGCCAGCAGTTACTCGAGGGGCTATCCAAGCTCCTACAATGAGCAGTTCTTC. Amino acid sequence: CASSYSRGYPSSYNEQFF.

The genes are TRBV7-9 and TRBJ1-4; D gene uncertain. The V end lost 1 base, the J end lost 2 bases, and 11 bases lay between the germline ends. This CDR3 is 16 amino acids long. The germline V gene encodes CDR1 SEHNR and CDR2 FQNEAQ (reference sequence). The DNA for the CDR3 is TGTGCCAGCAGCTTAGACAGTTATGGGACTAATGAAAAACTGTTTTTT. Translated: CASSLDSYGTNEKLFF.

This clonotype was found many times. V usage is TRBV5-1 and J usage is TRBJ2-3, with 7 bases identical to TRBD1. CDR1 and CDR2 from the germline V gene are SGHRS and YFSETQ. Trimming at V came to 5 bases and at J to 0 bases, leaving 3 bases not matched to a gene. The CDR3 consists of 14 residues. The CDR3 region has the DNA TGCGCCAGCAGACCGGACAGGAGCACAGATACGCAGTATTTT. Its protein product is CASRPDRSTDTQYF.

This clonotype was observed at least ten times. The CDR3 DNA sequence: TGTGCCAGCAGTGAATACGCGGGGGTCAATGAGCAGTTCTTC. The encoded protein is CASSEYAGVNEQFF. The V gene is TRBV2, the J gene TRBJ2-1; 7 positions agree with TRBD2. The V segment lost 2 bases and the J segment 6 bases; nucleotides outside the gene matches: 4. This CDR3 comprises 14 residues. CDR1 is SNHLY and CDR2 is FYNNEI in the germline V gene.

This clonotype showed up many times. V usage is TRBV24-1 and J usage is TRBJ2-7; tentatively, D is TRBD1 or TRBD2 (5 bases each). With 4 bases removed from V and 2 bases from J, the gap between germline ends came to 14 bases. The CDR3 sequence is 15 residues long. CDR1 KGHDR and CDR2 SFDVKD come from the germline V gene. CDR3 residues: CATSEGRQGAYEQYF. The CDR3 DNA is TGTGCCACCAGTGAGGGGCGGCAGGGAGCCTACGAGCAGTACTTC.

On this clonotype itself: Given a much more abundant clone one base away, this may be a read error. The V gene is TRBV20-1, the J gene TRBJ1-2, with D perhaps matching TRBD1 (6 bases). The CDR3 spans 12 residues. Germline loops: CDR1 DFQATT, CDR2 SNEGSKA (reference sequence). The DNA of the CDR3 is TGCAGTGCTAGATCCGGGGGCGACGGCTACTCCTTC. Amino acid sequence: CSARSGGDGYSF.

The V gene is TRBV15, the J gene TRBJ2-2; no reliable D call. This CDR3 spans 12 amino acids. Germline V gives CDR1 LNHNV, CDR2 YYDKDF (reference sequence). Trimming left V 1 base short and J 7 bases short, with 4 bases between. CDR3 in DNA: TGTGCCACCAGCAGAGTAAGCGGGGAGCTGTTTTTT. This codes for CATSRVSGELFF. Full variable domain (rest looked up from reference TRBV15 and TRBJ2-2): DAMVIQNPRYQVTQFGKPVTLSCSQTLNHNVMYWYQQKSSQAPKLLFHYYDKDFNNEADTPDNFQSRRPNTSFCFLDIRSPGLGDTAMYLCATSRVSGELFFGEGSRLTVL.